This T cell receptor (beta chain) was sequenced in a study of Graves' ophthalmopathy and Graves' hyperthyroidism. On the study more broadly: Peripheral blood was obtained at first diagnosis, ahead of any treatment. Study-level findings and limits: Blood also carried most expanded thyroid clonotypes exceeding 0.001 frequency.

This clonotype was seen at least ten times. Its target is not known. Trimming shortened V by 5 bases and J by 6 bases, and 25 bases separated the two germline ends. This CDR3 has 16 amino acids. Per germline, CDR1 DFQATT and CDR2 SNEGSKA (reference sequence). Investigators amplified TCR beta CDR3 regions from RNA transcripts. An initial RT-PCR round employing HTBI primers preceded a second-round multiplex PCR. TCRdb re-derived calls from the multiplex PCR reads in MiXCR, one entry per CDR3 protein. The data hold about 740,000 distinct CDR3 sequences, with around 40% observed a single time. Thyroid ultrasound, orbital computed tomography, TRAb, serum thyroxine and clinical symptoms formed the basis of diagnosis.

Sequencing was carried out using peripheral blood. The chain uses TRBV20-1 and TRBJ2-5, with D possibly matching TRBD1 (6 bases). The TCR sequence derives from an adult man with Graves' ophthalmopathy. The CDR3 DNA reads as TGCAGTGCTGGGAACAGGGCCCGGGGCAACAAGCAGACCCAGTACTTC. Translated: CSAGNRARGNKQTQYF.